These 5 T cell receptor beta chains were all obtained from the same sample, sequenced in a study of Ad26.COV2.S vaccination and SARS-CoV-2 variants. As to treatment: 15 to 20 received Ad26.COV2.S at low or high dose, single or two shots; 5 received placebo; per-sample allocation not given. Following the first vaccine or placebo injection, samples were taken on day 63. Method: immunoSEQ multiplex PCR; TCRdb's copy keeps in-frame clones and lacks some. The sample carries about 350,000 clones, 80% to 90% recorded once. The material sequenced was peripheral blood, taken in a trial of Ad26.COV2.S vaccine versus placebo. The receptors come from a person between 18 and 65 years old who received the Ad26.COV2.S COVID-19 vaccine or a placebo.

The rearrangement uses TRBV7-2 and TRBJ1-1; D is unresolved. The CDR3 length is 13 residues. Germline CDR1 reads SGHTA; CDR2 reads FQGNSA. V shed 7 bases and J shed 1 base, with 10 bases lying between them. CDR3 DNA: TGTGCCAGCAAGGAGGGTTGGAACACTGAAGCTTTCTTT. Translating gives CASKEGWNTEAFF.

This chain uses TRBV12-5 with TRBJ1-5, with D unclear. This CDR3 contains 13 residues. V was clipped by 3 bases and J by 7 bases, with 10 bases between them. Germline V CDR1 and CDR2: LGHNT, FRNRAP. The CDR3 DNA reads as TGTGCTAGTGGTTTAAGGGAAGGGCAGCCCCAGCATTTT. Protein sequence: CASGLREGQPQHF.

The CDR3 nucleotides read TGTGCCAGCACCCAGGAGGGACTAGCGGGAGACAATGAGCAGTTCTTC. Protein product: CASTQEGLAGDNEQFF. The gene calls are TRBV28 and TRBJ2-1; 14 nucleotides line up with TRBD2. Germline V gives CDR1 MDHEN, CDR2 SYDVKM. This CDR3 has 16 residues. The V gene end was trimmed by 7 bases and the J gene end by 5 bases; junction bases not matched to a gene: 7.

The CDR3 region has the DNA TGTGCCAGCAGCTTAGATCAGGGACAGGGCCGGGAGCTGTTTTTT. Its translation is CASSLDQGQGRELFF. The chain is built from TRBV7-2 and TRBJ2-2, with 9 positions matching TRBD1. The CDR3 is 15 residues long. V shed 1 base and J 9 bases; nucleotides not matched to a gene: 6. Germline V CDR1 and CDR2: SGHTA, FQGNSA.

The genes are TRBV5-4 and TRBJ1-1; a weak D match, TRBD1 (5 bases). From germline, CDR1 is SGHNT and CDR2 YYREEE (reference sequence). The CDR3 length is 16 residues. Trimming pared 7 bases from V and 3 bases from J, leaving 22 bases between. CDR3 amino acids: CASLPTVATDYTEAFF. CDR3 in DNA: TGTGCCAGCCTACCGACTGTTGCGACAGACTACACTGAAGCTTTCTTT.